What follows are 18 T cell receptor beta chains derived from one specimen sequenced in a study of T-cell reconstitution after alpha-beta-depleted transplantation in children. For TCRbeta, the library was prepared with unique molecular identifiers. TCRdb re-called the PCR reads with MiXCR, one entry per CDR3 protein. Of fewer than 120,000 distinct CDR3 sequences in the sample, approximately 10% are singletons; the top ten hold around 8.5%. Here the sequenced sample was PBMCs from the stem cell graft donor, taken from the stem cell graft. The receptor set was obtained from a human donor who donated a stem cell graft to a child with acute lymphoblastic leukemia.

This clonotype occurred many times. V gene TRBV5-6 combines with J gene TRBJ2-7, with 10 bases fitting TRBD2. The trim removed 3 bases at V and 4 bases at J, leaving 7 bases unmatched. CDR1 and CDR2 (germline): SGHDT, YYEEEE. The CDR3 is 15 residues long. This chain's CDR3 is CASSWLAGEGYEQYF. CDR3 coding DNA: TGTGCCAGCAGCTGGCTAGCGGGAGAAGGGTACGAGCAGTACTTC.

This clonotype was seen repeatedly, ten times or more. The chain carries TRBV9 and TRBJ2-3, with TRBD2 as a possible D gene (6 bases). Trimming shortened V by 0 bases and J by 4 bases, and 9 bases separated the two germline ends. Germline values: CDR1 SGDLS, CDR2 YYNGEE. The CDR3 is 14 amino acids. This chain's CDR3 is CASSVAASADTQYF. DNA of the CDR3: TGTGCCAGCAGCGTAGCTGCTAGCGCAGATACGCAGTATTTT.

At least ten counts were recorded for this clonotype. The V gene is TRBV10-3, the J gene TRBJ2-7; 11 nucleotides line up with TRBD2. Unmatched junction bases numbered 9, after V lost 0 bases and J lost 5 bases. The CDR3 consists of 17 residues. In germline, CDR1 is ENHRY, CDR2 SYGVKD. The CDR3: CAISESITSGSLHEQYF. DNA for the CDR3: TGTGCCATCAGTGAGTCGATTACTAGCGGGAGTCTTCACGAGCAGTACTTC.

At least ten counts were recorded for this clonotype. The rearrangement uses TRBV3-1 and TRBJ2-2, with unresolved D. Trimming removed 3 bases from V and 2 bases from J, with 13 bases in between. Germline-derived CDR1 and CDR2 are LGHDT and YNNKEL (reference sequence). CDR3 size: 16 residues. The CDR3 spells CASSQATIVNTGELFF. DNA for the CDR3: TGTGCCAGCAGCCAGGCAACAATTGTAAACACCGGGGAGCTGTTTTTT.

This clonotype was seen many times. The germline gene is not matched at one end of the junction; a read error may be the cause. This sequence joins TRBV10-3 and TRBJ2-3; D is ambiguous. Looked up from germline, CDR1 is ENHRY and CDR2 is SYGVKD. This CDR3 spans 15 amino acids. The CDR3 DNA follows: TGTGCCATCATTGAGTCGACGAGTCGCACAGATACGCAGTATTTT. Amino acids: CAIIESTSRTDTQYF.

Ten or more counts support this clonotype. The CDR3 DNA reads TGTGCCATCAGTTCTAAACCGGGACTAGCGACCCTTGAGCAGTTCTTC. It specifies CAISSKPGLATLEQFF. The chain uses TRBV10-3 and TRBJ2-1; 10 positions match TRBD2. The CDR3 is made up of 16 amino acids. Looked up from germline, CDR1 is ENHRY and CDR2 is SYGVKD. V lost 5 bases to trimming and J lost 9 bases; unmatched junction nucleotides: 13.

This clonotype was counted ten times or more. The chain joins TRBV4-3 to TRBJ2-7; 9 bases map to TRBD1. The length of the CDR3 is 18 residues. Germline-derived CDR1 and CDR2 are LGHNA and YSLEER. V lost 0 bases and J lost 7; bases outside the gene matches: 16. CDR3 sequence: CASSQETPRWDRVYEQYF. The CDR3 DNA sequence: TGCGCCAGCAGCCAAGAAACTCCCCGTTGGGACAGGGTTTATGAGCAGTACTTC.

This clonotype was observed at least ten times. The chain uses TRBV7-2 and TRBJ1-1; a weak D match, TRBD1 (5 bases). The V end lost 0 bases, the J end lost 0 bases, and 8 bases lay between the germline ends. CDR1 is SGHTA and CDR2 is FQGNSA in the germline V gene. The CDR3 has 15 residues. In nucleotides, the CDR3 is TGTGCCAGCAGCTTAGCTAGGGGCTTGAACACTGAAGCTTTCTTT. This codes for CASSLARGLNTEAFF.

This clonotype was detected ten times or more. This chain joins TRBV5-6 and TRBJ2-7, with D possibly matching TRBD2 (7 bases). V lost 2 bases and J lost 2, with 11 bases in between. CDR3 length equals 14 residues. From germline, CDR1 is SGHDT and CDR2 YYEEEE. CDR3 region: CASSFGGGAYEQYF. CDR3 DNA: TGTGCCAGCAGCTTTGGAGGGGGGGCCTACGAGCAGTACTTC.

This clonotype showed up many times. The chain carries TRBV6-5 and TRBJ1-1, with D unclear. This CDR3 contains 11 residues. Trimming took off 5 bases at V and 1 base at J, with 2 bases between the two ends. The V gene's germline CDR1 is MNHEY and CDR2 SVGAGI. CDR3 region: CASSRNTEAFF. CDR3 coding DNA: TGTGCCAGCAGTCGGAACACTGAAGCTTTCTTT.

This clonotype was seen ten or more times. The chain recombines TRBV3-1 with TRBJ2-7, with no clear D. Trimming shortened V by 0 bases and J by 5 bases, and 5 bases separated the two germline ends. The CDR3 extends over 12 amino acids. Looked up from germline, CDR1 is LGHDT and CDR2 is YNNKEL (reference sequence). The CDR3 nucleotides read TGTGCCAGCAGCCAAGAAACGCACGAGCAGTACTTC. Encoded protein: CASSQETHEQYF.

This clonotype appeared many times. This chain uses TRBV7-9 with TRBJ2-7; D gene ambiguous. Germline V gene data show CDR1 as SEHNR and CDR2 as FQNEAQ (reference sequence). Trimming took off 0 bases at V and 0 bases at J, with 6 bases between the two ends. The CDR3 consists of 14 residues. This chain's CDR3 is CASSLAGFSYEQYF. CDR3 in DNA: TGTGCCAGCAGCTTAGCGGGGTTCTCCTACGAGCAGTACTTC.

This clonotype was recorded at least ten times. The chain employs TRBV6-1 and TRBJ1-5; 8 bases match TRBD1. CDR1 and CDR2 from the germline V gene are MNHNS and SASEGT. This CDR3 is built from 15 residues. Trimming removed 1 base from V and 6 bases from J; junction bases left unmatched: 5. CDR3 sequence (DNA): TGTGCCAGCAGTGAAGGTGCAGGGGGCCCTCAGCCCCAGCATTTT. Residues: CASSEGAGGPQPQHF.

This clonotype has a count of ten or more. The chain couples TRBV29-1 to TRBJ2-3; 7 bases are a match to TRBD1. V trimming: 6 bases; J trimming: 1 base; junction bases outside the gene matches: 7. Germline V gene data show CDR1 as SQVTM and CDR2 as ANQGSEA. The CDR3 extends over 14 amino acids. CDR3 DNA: TGCAGCGTGGGGACAGCTGTCCGCACAGATACGCAGTATTTT. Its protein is CSVGTAVRTDTQYF.

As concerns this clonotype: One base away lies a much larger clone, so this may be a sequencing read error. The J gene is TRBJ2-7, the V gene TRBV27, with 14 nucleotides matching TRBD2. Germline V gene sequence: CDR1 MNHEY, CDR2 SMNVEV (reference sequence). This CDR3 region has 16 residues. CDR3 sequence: CDSSLDGTSGGYEQYF. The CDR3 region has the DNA TGTGACAGCAGTTTAGACGGGACTAGCGGGGGTTACGAGCAGTACTTC.

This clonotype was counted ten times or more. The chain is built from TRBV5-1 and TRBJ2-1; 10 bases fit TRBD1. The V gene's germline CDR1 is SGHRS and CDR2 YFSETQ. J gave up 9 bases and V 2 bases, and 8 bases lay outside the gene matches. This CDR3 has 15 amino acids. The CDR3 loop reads CASSFGGQGEGEQFF. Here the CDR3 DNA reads TGCGCCAGCAGCTTTGGAGGACAGGGGGAGGGTGAGCAGTTCTTC.

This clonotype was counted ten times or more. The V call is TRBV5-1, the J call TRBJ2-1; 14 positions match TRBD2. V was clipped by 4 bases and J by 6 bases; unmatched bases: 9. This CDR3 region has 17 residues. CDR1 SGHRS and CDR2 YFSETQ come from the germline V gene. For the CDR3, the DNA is TGCGCCAGCAGCAGGGGGGGACTAGCGGGAGCAGGCAATGAGCAGTTCTTC. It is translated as CASSRGGLAGAGNEQFF.

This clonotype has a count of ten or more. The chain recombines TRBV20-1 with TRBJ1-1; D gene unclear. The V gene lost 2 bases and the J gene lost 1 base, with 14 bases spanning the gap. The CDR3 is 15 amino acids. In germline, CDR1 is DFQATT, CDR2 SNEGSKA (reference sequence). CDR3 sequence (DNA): TGCAGTGCTAGACGCATTGGGGAGGGGAACACTGAAGCTTTCTTT. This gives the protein CSARRIGEGNTEAFF.